This T cell receptor (beta chain) derives from a study of blood T cells in healthy people across ages. Through a sample-barcoded 5' primer and a J-beta primer mix, a second PCR was run for roughly 7 to 11 cycles. A single record per CDR3 protein comes from TCRdb applying MiXCR to the 5' RACE reads. The sample comprises some 1.8 million distinct CDR3 sequences, approximately 39% of which are singletons, and roughly 24% rests with the top ten. The CDR3 sequence is 15 residues long. CDR1 is MNHNS, CDR2 SASEGT, per germline. A word on this clonotype: One junction end disagrees with the germline gene, perhaps due to a read error.

Source material: blood. The V call is TRBV6-1, the J call TRBJ1-1; 7 bases are a match to TRBD1. The sequence derives from a human donor in good health. Here the CDR3 reads CTSSDPGTVIDEAFF. CDR3 bases: TGTACCAGCAGTGACCCGGGGACAGTCATAGATGAAGCTTTCTTT.